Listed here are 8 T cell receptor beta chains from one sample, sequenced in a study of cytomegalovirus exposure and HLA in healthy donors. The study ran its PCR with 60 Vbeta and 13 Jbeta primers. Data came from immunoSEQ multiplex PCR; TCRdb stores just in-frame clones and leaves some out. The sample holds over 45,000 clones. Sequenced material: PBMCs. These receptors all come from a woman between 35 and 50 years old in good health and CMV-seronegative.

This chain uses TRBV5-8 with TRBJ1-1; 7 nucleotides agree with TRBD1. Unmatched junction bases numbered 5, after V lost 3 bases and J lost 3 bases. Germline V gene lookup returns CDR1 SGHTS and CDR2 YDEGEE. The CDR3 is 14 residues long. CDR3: CASSSQGDDTEAFF. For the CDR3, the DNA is TGTGCCAGCAGCTCGCAGGGGGACGACACTGAAGCTTTCTTT.

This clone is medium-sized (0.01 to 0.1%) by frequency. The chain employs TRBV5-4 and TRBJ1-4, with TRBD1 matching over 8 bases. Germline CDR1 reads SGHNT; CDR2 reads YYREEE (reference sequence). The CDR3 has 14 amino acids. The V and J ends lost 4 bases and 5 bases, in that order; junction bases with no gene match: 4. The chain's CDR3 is CASSRTGTNEKLFF. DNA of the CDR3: TGTGCCAGCAGCCGGACAGGGACAAATGAAAAACTGTTTTTT.

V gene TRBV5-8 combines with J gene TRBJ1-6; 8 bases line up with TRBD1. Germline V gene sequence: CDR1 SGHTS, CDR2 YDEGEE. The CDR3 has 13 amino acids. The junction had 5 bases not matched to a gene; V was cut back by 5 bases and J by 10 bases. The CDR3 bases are TGTGCCAGCAGGGGACAGGAGGGATCACCCCTCCACTTT. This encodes CASRGQEGSPLHF.

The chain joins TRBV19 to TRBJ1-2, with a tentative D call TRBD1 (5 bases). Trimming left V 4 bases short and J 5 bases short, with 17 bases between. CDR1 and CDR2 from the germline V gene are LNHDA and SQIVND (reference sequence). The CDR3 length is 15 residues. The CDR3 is CASSTGPNGGYGYTF. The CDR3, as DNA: TGTGCCAGTAGTACTGGACCCAACGGGGGGTATGGCTACACCTTC.

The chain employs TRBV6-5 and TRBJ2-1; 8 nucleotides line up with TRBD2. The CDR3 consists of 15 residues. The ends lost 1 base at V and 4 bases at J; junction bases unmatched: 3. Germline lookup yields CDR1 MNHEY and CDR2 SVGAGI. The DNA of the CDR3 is TGTGCCAGCAGTTACTACGGGAGGGCGTACAATGAGCAGTTCTTC. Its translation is CASSYYGRAYNEQFF.

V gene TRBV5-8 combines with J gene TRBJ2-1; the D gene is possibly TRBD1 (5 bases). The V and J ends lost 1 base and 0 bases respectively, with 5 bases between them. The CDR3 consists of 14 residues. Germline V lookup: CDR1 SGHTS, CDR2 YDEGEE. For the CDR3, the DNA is TGTGCCAGCAGCTTGACAGGCTCCTACAATGAGCAGTTCTTC. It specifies CASSLTGSYNEQFF. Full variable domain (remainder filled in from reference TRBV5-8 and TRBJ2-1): EAGVTQSPTHLIKTRGQQATLRCSPISGHTSVYWYQQALGLGLQFLLWYDEGEERNRGNFPPRFSGRQFPNYSSELNVNALELEDSALYLCASSLTGSYNEQFFGPGTRLTVL.

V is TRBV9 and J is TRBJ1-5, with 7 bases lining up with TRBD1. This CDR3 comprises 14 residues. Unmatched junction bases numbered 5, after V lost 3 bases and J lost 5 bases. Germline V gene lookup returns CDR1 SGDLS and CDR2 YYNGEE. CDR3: CASSATGVDQPQHF. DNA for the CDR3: TGTGCCAGCAGCGCTACAGGGGTTGATCAGCCCCAGCATTTT.

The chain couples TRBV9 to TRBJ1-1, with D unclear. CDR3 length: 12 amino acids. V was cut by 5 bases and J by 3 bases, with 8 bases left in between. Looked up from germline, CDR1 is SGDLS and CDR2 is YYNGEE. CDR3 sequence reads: CASSRRDTEAFF. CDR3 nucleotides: TGTGCCAGCAGTAGACGGGACACTGAAGCTTTCTTT.